Presented here are 11 T cell receptor beta chains from one specimen sequenced in a study of T cell responses to AZD1222 COVID-19 vaccine. TCRdb keeps only in-frame clones here, not all; method: immunoSEQ multiplex PCR. The sample shows roughly 100,000 clones, nearly 90% of them seen only once. The input for sequencing was peripheral blood, taken on day 0 of AZD1222 vaccination. Source of these receptors: an adult in good health.

The chain couples TRBV5-4 to TRBJ2-3; TRBD2 aligns across 8 bases. The J segment lost 3 bases and the V segment lost 0 bases, leaving 9 bases of the junction unmatched. Germline values: CDR1 SGHNT, CDR2 YYREEE (reference sequence). The CDR3 runs to 17 residues. CDR3 residues: CASSLGSGGRSTDTQYF. CDR3 nucleotides: TGTGCCAGCAGCTTGGGCTCGGGCGGGAGGTCGACAGATACGCAGTATTTT.

As DNA, the CDR3 is TGTGCCAGCAGCTTAGGGCAGGGACGTGAAAAACTGTTTTTT. Translation gives CASSLGQGREKLFF. V and J are TRBV11-2 and TRBJ1-4, with D perhaps matching TRBD1 (5 bases). Germline V gene sequence: CDR1 SGHAT, CDR2 FQNNGV. The CDR3 is made up of 14 amino acids. Trimming took off 1 base at V and 7 bases at J, with 10 bases between the two ends. The full variable domain, rest sourced from reference TRBV11-2 and TRBJ1-4, is EAGVAQSPRYKIIEKRQSVAFWCNPISGHATLYWYQQILGQGPKLLIQFQNNGVVDDSQLPKDRFSAERLKGVDSTLKIQPAKLEDSAVYLCASSLGQGREKLFFGSGTQLSVL.

V usage is TRBV7-2 and J usage is TRBJ1-5, with TRBD1 identical over 9 bases. With V trimmed by 3 bases and J by 1 base, 1 base remained unmatched. This CDR3 comprises 15 residues. Germline lookup yields CDR1 SGHTA and CDR2 FQGNSA. DNA of the CDR3: TGTGCCAGCAGCTTCGACAGGGGGAGCAATCAGCCCCAGCATTTT. Its protein is CASSFDRGSNQPQHF.

As for this clone: One junction end does not reproduce the germline sequence, and a read error may be involved. The rearrangement joins TRBV5-1 to TRBJ2-1; TRBD1 might be the D (5 bases). CDR1 is SGHRS and CDR2 is YFSETQ in the germline V gene. There are 15 residues in the CDR3. In nucleotides, the CDR3 is TGTGCCAGCAGCCCACATGGGGCCGAATACAATGAGCAGTTCTTC. It is translated as CASSPHGAEYNEQFF.

The table lists this clone with a few counts. This sequence joins TRBV12-5 and TRBJ1-5; TRBD1 agrees at 10 bases. CDR1 LGHNT and CDR2 FRNRAP come from the germline V gene. This CDR3 is built from 19 residues. The trim removed 3 bases at V and 2 bases at J, leaving 13 bases unmatched. The CDR3 spells CASGFGGTGERERNQPQHF. In DNA, the CDR3 is TGTGCTAGTGGTTTTGGAGGGACAGGGGAACGAGAACGCAATCAGCCCCAGCATTTT.

The gene calls are TRBV7-3 and TRBJ1-1; D uncertain. Germline CDR1 and CDR2: SGHTA and FQGTGA. This CDR3 contains 13 residues. V was cut by 1 base and J by 1 base, with 4 bases left in between. CDR3 sequence (DNA): TGTGCCAGCAGCTTAAGCAAGAACACTGAAGCTTTCTTT. Protein: CASSLSKNTEAFF. The variable domain in full, with the rest retrieved from reference TRBV7-3 and TRBJ1-1, is GAGVSQTPSNKVTEKGKYVELRCDPISGHTALYWYRQSLGQGPEFLIYFQGTGAADDSGLPNDRFFAVRPEGSVSTLKIQRTERGDSAVYLCASSLSKNTEAFFGQGTRLTVV.

The chain links TRBV7-9 to TRBJ1-1, with D uncertain. The CDR3 is made up of 13 amino acids. Germline V CDR1 and CDR2: SEHNR, FQNEAQ (reference sequence). The V end lost 2 bases, the J end lost 1 base, and 5 bases lay between the germline ends. The chain's CDR3 is CASSLRENTEAFF. CDR3 bases: TGTGCCAGCAGCTTACGAGAGAACACTGAAGCTTTCTTT.

The V and J genes are TRBV19 and TRBJ1-3; possible D gene TRBD1, 5 bases. Germline CDR1 reads LNHDA; CDR2 reads SQIVND (reference sequence). Trimming removed 8 bases at V and 1 base at J, with 30 bases between. CDR3 size: 20 residues. The CDR3 here is CASGPWGRGNLRESGNTIYF. In nucleotides, the CDR3 is TGTGCCAGTGGGCCTTGGGGCCGCGGTAACCTCAGGGAATCTGGAAACACCATATATTTT.

This chain links TRBV27 with TRBJ1-1; possible D gene TRBD1, 6 bases. This CDR3 contains 16 residues. V lost 5 bases and J 1 base, leaving 17 bases between the germline ends. Germline CDR1 and CDR2: MNHEY and SMNVEV (reference sequence). The CDR3 reads CASSADRSGRNTEAFF. CDR3 sequence (DNA): TGTGCCAGCAGTGCAGACAGGAGCGGAAGGAACACTGAAGCTTTCTTT.

The rearrangement joins TRBV20-1 to TRBJ1-1; D call uncertain. The CDR3 is 10 residues long. CDR1 and CDR2 (germline): DFQATT, SNEGSKA (reference sequence). V was shortened by 4 bases and J by 8 bases, with 8 bases between the two germline ends. CDR3 region: CSATGVEAFF. CDR3 DNA: TGCAGTGCTACCGGAGTCGAAGCTTTCTTT.

The rearrangement links TRBV11-1 to TRBJ1-2; no clear D. The V end was cut by 5 bases, the J end by 6 bases, with 16 bases between. The germline CDR1 and CDR2 sequences are SGHAT and FQDESV (reference sequence). The CDR3 spans 14 residues. The CDR3 sequence is CASSDTARSNGYTF. The CDR3 nucleotides read TGTGCCAGCAGCGATACAGCCCGGAGCAATGGCTACACCTTC.